The 28 T cell receptor beta chains given below trace back to one sample, sequenced in a study of regulatory T cells in long-lasting Graves disease. Assembly of TCR beta libraries relied on iRepertoire HTBI primers together with Arm-PCR of CDR3 regions. One entry per CDR3 protein results from TCRdb running MiXCR on the multiplex PCR reads. The table lists over 500,000 distinct CDR3 sequences, around 15% of them singletons. The time point here: newly diagnosed GD, antithyroid drugs for less than 3 months. PBMC RNA was the source of the TCR library. These same records also appear under a second study, on T cells in Graves' hyperthyroidism and ophthalmopathy.

Sequencing used peripheral blood mononuclear cells (PBMCs), obtained at new diagnosis, from a patient treated with antithyroid drugs. The origin of the receptors is a man between 18 and 29 years old with Graves disease.

This clonotype has more than one count but fewer than ten. This CDR3 is CSARDREGTVVGPQHF. The CDR3 region has the DNA TGCAGTGCTAGAGATAGGGAGGGTACGGTTGTAGGGCCCCAGCATTTT. V and J are TRBV20-1 and TRBJ1-5; D is unresolved. CDR3 length: 16 amino acids. The germline gives CDR1 DFQATT, CDR2 SNEGSKA (reference sequence). The ends were cut back, 0 bases at V and 9 bases at J, with 21 bases in the middle.

This clonotype has a count of ten or more. This chain links TRBV7-9 with TRBJ2-3; D perhaps matches TRBD1 (6 bases). This CDR3 comprises 15 residues. The V and J ends lost 5 bases and 0 bases respectively, with 12 bases between them. Germline assignment: CDR1 SEHNR and CDR2 FQNEAQ (reference sequence). CDR3 sequence (DNA): TGTGCCAGCAGCGTAGGACAGTATAGCACAGATACGCAGTATTTT. Translating gives CASSVGQYSTDTQYF.

Many counts were recorded for this clonotype. J is TRBJ2-7 and V is TRBV29-1, with 7 bases aligning to TRBD1. V shed 4 bases, J shed 2 bases, and the junction held 8 bases outside the gene matches. Germline CDR1 is SQVTM and CDR2 is ANQGSEA. The CDR3 is 14 amino acids. The CDR3 sequence is CSVVNRDSPYEQYF. The DNA of the CDR3 is TGCAGCGTTGTGAACCGGGACAGCCCCTACGAGCAGTACTTC.

V is TRBV6-1 and J is TRBJ1-1, with 9 bases lining up with TRBD1. J lost 1 base, V lost 5 bases, and 8 bases had no gene match. Germline CDR1 is MNHNS and CDR2 is SASEGT. The CDR3 loop spans 16 amino acids. CDR3 in DNA: TGTGCCAGCAGTCCTAGGACAGGGGCGGGGAACACTGAAGCTTTCTTT. Protein sequence: CASSPRTGAGNTEAFF.

Many counts were recorded for this clonotype. The chain uses TRBV30 and TRBJ2-7; D not certain. Trimming stripped 2 bases from V and 4 bases from J, with 12 bases between. Germline CDR1 reads GTSNPN; CDR2 reads SVGIG (reference sequence). The CDR3 has 13 residues. The CDR3 protein is CAWSTTLTYEQYF. For the CDR3, the DNA is TGTGCCTGGAGTACGACATTAACTTACGAGCAGTACTTC.

This clonotype was seen many times. The genes are TRBV2 and TRBJ2-7; tentative D call: TRBD1 (6 bases). Deletions cut 6 bases from V and 2 bases from J, with 17 bases between. Per germline, CDR1 SNHLY and CDR2 FYNNEI. The CDR3 is 15 residues long. CDR3 coding DNA: TGTGCCAGCAGATCCCCCCAGGGACAAGCCTACGAGCAGTACTTC. This sequence encodes CASRSPQGQAYEQYF.

This clonotype has at least ten counts. The V gene is TRBV28, the J gene TRBJ2-3; 8 nucleotides line up with TRBD1. Germline trimming cut 2 bases from V and 4 bases from J; bases unmatched to any gene: 11. The CDR3 totals 17 residues. CDR1 and CDR2 from the germline V gene are MDHEN and SYDVKM. In nucleotides, the CDR3 is TGTGCCAGCAGTTTAGCCGGACAGGGTATATCTTCAGATACGCAGTATTTT. Protein: CASSLAGQGISSDTQYF.

This clonotype has more than one count but fewer than ten. This chain links TRBV12-3 or TRBV12-4 with TRBJ2-2, with TRBD1 matching over 7 bases. The CDR3 spans 13 residues. After removal of 5 bases from V and 7 bases from J, the junction contained 4 bases not matched to a gene. The CDR3 DNA sequence: TGTGCCAGCAGTCCAGGGGGAATCGGGGAGCTGTTTTTT. This encodes CASSPGGIGELFF.

In its sample, this clonotype was seen many times. The rearrangement uses TRBV5-1 and TRBJ1-2; possible D gene TRBD1, 5 bases. The CDR3 sequence is 15 residues long. Trimming took off 1 base at V and 3 bases at J, with 13 bases between the two ends. Germline V gene sequence: CDR1 SGHRS, CDR2 YFSETQ. The CDR3 nucleotides read TGCGCCAGCAGCTTGTTTAGGGACGGTGACTATGGCTACACCTTC. This gives the protein CASSLFRDGDYGYTF.

About this clonotype itself: The CDR3 end shows no conserved phenylalanine or tryptophan, and so a read error is likely. V and J are TRBV9 and TRBJ1-1; D call uncertain. The length of the CDR3 is 14 residues. From germline, CDR1 is SGDLS and CDR2 YYNGEE. V was cut by 4 bases and J by 0 bases, with 10 bases left in between. DNA for the CDR3: TGTGCCAGCAGCCCTACCCCCATGAACACTGAAGCTTTCCTT. Translation gives CASSPTPMNTEAFL.

The sample holds many counts of this clonotype. This chain joins TRBV9 and TRBJ2-7, with TRBD2 matching over 13 bases. Trimming cost V 3 bases and J 5 bases; bases outside gene matches: 2. In germline, CDR1 is SGDLS, CDR2 YYNGEE. This CDR3 region has 14 residues. The CDR3 DNA is TGTGCCAGCAGCGGGACTAGCGGGAGACACGAGCAGTACTTC. Translation: CASSGTSGRHEQYF.

This clonotype was recorded many times. J is TRBJ2-3 and V is TRBV3-1; D remains ambiguous. Trimming took off 0 bases at V and 1 base at J, with 8 bases between the two ends. This CDR3 comprises 15 residues. Per the germline V gene, CDR1 is LGHDT and CDR2 is YNNKEL (reference sequence). CDR3 sequence: CASSQDRVGTDTQYF. CDR3 coding DNA: TGTGCCAGCAGCCAAGATCGCGTTGGCACAGATACGCAGTATTTT.

At least ten counts were recorded for this clonotype. The chain is built from TRBV11-2 and TRBJ2-7; no definite D call. Germline V lookup: CDR1 SGHAT, CDR2 FQNNGV. V lost 1 base and J lost 2, with 9 bases in between. The CDR3 loop spans 14 amino acids. CDR3 loop: CASSLGAAPYEQYF. CDR3 sequence (DNA): TGTGCCAGCAGCTTAGGGGCGGCCCCCTACGAGCAGTACTTC.

The chain has TRBV28 and TRBJ1-1; 9 bases agree with TRBD1. CDR1 is MDHEN, CDR2 SYDVKM, per germline. V lost 6 bases and J lost 4; bases outside the gene matches: 9. The CDR3 spans 15 residues. CDR3 residues: CASRTTGQGSTEAFF. The CDR3 DNA reads TGTGCCAGCAGAACGACCGGACAGGGGAGCACTGAAGCTTTCTTT.

The rearrangement joins TRBV5-1 to TRBJ2-2; D remains unclear. CDR1 is SGHRS, CDR2 YFSETQ, per germline. CDR3 length: 15 amino acids. Trimming took 8 bases from V and 6 from J, leaving 20 bases between them. CDR3 DNA sequence: TGCGCCAGTGCAAGGCCCCCGTTTGACCCCGGGGAGCTGTTTTTT. Its protein is CASARPPFDPGELFF.

There are many counts of this clonotype. The CDR3 DNA reads as TGTGCCAGCAGTTTATTCGGGGGAGGCACAAGGAACACTGAAGCTTTCTTT. Translated: CASSLFGGGTRNTEAFF. J is TRBJ1-1 and V is TRBV12-3 or TRBV12-4; D is perhaps TRBD1 (5 bases). V was clipped by 2 bases and J by 1 base, with 17 bases between them. The CDR3 extends over 17 amino acids.

Notes on this clonotype: Since a much larger clone is just one base distant, this may be a read error. The V and J genes are TRBV10-3 and TRBJ1-6; 8 bases are shared with TRBD1. Germline V gene lookup returns CDR1 ENHRY and CDR2 SYGVKD. CDR3 length: 17 amino acids. CDR3 loop: CAISETDQGAGNSPLRF. For the CDR3, the DNA is TGTGCCATCAGTGAGACCGACCAGGGGGCCGGGAATTCACCCCTCCGCTTT.

The chain carries TRBV6-2 or TRBV6-3 and TRBJ2-7, with D possibly being TRBD2 (6 bases). Germline V gene sequence: CDR1 MNHEY, CDR2 SVGEGT. This CDR3 is built from 18 residues. Trimming took off 5 bases at V and 2 bases at J, with 25 bases between the two ends. The CDR3 sequence is CASSDTGEIIETAYEQYF. The CDR3 DNA sequence: TGTGCCAGCAGTGATACGGGGGAGATCATAGAGACCGCCTACGAGCAGTACTTC.

This clonotype showed up just a few times. The chain is built from TRBV24-1 and TRBJ1-2; 12 bases line up with TRBD1. Germline trimming cut 3 bases from V and 5 bases from J; bases unmatched to any gene: 6. The CDR3 spans 16 residues. Germline V gene lookup returns CDR1 KGHDR and CDR2 SFDVKD. This chain's CDR3 is CATSDAGTGGVYGYTF. The CDR3 DNA reads as TGTGCCACCAGTGATGCCGGGACAGGGGGCGTTTATGGCTACACCTTC.

At least ten counts were recorded for this clonotype. The chain combines TRBV28 with TRBJ2-5; D tentatively fits TRBD1 or TRBD2 (7 bases each). V lost 7 bases, J lost 0 bases, and 12 bases lay in between. This CDR3 is built from 14 residues. Germline V gene lookup returns CDR1 MDHEN and CDR2 SYDVKM. DNA for the CDR3: TGTGCCAGCACCCAGGGGGGGTACCAAGAGACCCAGTACTTC. Residues: CASTQGGYQETQYF.

Details on this clonotype: This sequence may be a read error, since a much larger clone differs from it by one base. This CDR3 fails to terminate in the conserved phenylalanine or tryptophan, so it likely reflects a read error. The chain couples TRBV27 to TRBJ2-1; D may be TRBD2 (6 bases). V was clipped by 6 bases and J by 0 bases, with 12 bases between them. CDR1 is MNHEY and CDR2 is SMNVEV in the germline V gene (reference sequence). The CDR3 sequence is 15 residues long. The CDR3 sequence: CASRREVGSYNEQFL. In DNA, the CDR3 is TGTGCCAGCAGGCGGGAAGTTGGCTCCTACAATGAGCAGTTCCTC.

The chain recombines TRBV12-5 with TRBJ2-1, with 9 bases matching TRBD2. Germline lookup yields CDR1 LGHNT and CDR2 FRNRAP. Trimming cost V 2 bases and J 5 bases; bases outside gene matches: 4. The CDR3 has 15 amino acids. The CDR3: CASGLKAGGHNEQFF. The CDR3 DNA follows: TGTGCTAGTGGTTTGAAAGCGGGAGGACACAATGAGCAGTTCTTC. Filled out from reference TRBV12-5 and TRBJ2-1, the complete variable domain reads DARVTQTPRHKVTEMGQEVTMRCQPILGHNTVFWYRQTMMQGLELLAYFRNRAPLDDSGMPKDRFSAEMPDATLATLKIQPSEPRDSAVYFCASGLKAGGHNEQFFGPGTRLTVL.

V is TRBV5-8 and J is TRBJ1-3, with TRBD1 identical over 7 bases. Looked up from germline, CDR1 is SGHTS and CDR2 is YDEGEE. The CDR3 totals 15 residues. With 3 bases clipped from V and 0 bases from J, the junction kept 3 bases outside the gene matches. The CDR3 region is CASSSGDSSGNTIYF. The CDR3 region has the DNA TGTGCCAGCAGCTCTGGGGACAGCTCTGGAAACACCATATATTTT.

The V gene is TRBV14, the J gene TRBJ1-2; unclear D gene. Germline CDR1 reads SGHDN; CDR2 reads FVKESK. Trimming took off 0 bases at V and 2 bases at J, with 16 bases between the two ends. The CDR3 extends over 17 amino acids. CDR3 DNA: TGTGCCAGCAGCCAAGATCGCTCTGGGGAGGTGAACTATGGCTACACCTTC. Translation: CASSQDRSGEVNYGYTF.

Comment on this clonotype: A clone one base away is much larger, so this may be a read error. The chain combines TRBV28 with TRBJ1-1; TRBD1 aligns across 7 bases. The CDR3 totals 14 residues. Germline V lookup: CDR1 MDHEN, CDR2 SYDVKM. The CDR3 DNA is TGTGCCAGCAGTTTACCCCGACAGGGTGGACAAGCTTCCTTT. Protein sequence: CASSLPRQGGQASF.

In its sample, this clonotype was seen a few times. V is TRBV14 and J is TRBJ1-1, with D maybe TRBD1 (6 bases). The ends were cut back, 4 bases at V and 0 bases at J, with 12 bases in the middle. Germline V gene lookup returns CDR1 SGHDN and CDR2 FVKESK. The CDR3 covers 15 residues. For the CDR3, the DNA is TGTGCCAGCAGCCGCGCAGGGGTCCTGAACACTGAAGCTTTCTTT. Translating gives CASSRAGVLNTEAFF.

This clonotype was detected a few times. This chain uses TRBV5-1 with TRBJ1-6; TRBD1 is a possible D gene (6 bases). The CDR3 is 17 residues long. Germline-derived CDR1 and CDR2 are SGHRS and YFSETQ. V lost 0 bases, J lost 7 bases, and 17 bases lay in between. The CDR3, as DNA: TGCGCCAGCAGCTTGGGCGGCAGGGGAGATTGGAATTCACCCCTCCACTTT. As protein: CASSLGGRGDWNSPLHF. The full variable domain, with the rest looked up from reference TRBV5-1 and TRBJ1-6, is KAGVTQTPRYLIKTRGQQVTLSCSPISGHRSVSWYQQTPGQGLQFLFEYFSETQRNKGNFPGRFSGRQFSNSRSEMNVSTLELGDSALYLCASSLGGRGDWNSPLHFGNGTRLTVT.

The chain is built from TRBV29-1 and TRBJ1-5, with 8 bases fitting TRBD1. The V gene end was trimmed by 6 bases and the J gene end by 2 bases; junction bases not matched to a gene: 6. Germline V gives CDR1 SQVTM, CDR2 ANQGSEA. The CDR3 loop spans 14 amino acids. CDR3 residues: CSVQPQGGNQPQHF. Written as DNA, the CDR3 is TGCAGCGTCCAACCACAGGGGGGCAATCAGCCCCAGCATTTT.